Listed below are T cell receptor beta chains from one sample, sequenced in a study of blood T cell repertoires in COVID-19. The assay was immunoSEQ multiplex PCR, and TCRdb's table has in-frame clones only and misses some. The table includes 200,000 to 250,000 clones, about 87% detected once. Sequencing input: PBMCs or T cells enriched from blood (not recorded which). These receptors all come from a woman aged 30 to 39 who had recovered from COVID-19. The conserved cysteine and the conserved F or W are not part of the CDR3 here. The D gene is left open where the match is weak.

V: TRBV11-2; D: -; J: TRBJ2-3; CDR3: ASSLGGVRTDTQY
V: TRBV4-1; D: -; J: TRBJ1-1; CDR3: ASSTRTQNTEAF
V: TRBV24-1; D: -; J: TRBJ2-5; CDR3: ATSVANQETQY
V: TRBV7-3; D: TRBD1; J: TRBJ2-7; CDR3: ASSEDRYYEQY
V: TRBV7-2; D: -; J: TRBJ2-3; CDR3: ASSFPRQALTDTQY
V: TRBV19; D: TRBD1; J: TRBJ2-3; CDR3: ASSHHRVRGTTDTQY
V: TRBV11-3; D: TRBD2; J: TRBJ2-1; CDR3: ASSLGTSGVNEQF
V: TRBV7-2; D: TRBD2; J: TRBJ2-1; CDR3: ASSWTSGGDNEQF
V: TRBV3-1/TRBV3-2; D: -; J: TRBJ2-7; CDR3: ASSQDLFGAAGTYEQY
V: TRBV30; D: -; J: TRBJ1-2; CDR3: AWRTGDGYT
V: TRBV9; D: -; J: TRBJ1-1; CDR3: ASSVEGGPYTEAF
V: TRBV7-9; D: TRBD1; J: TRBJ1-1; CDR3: ASSHPTGVTEAF
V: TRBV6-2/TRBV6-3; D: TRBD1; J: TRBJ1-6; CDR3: ASSYHRDRDIGLH
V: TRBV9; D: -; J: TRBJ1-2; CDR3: ASSGAPGEGYGYT
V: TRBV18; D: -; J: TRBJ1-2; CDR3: ASSLRAGYGYT
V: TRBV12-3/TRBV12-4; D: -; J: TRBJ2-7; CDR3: ASSFQGLEQY
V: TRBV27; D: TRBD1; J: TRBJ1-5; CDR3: ASSLGNPGGYQPQH
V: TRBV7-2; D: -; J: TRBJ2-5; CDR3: ASSLRRTQETQY
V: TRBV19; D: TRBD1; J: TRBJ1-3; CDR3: ASSFLLDRVRRSGNTIY
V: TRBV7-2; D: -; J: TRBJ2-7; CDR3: ASSLNRAPYEQY
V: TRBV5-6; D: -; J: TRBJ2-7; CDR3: ASGTAGRYYEQY
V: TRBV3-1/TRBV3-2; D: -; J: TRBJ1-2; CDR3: ASSQASYGYT
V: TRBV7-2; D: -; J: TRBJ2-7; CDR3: ASSLGIEQY
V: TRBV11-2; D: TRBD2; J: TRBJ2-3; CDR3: ASSDQGLAGTNTDTQY
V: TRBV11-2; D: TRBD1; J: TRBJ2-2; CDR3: ASSSLRDRENTGELF
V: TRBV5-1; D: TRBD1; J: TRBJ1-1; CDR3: ASSLGTGAGGATEAF
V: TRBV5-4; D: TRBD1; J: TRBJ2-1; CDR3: ASSFRTGQAYNEQF
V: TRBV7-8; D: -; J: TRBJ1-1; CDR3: ASSSRTANTEAF
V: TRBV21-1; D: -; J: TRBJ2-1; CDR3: ARDRGLVIEQF
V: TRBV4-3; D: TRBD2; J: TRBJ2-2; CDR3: ASSLNSGGPNTGELF
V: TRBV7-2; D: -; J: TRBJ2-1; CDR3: ASSFPEDSSYNEQF
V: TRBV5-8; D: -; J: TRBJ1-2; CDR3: ASSQGLIYGYT
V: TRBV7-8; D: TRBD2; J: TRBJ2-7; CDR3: ASSLVRGISYEQY
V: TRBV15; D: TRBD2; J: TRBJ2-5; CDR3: ATSRGSGRETQY
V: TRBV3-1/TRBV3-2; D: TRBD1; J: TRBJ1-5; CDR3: ASSQQGAQPQH
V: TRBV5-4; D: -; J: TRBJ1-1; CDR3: ASSLFVTANTEAF
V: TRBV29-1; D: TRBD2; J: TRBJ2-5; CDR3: SVVPSGGLKGETQY
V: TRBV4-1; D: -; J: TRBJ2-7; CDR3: ASSQGQGMYEQY
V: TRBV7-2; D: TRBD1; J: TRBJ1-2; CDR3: ASSLTSGGGIYGYT
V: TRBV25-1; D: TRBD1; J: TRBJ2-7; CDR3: ASSEPGQGPYEQY
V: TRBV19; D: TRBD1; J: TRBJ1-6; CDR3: ASSIGTGGNSPLH
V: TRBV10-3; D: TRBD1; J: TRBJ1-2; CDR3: ATTEQGANYGYT
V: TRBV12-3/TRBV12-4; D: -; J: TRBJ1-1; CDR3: ASGQTVNTEAF
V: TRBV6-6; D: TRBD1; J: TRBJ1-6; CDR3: ASSRSKDRGRSYNSPLH
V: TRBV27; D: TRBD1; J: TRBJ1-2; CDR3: ASSHRRTGTIGYT
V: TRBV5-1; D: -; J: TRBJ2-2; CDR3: ASSDLGTGELF
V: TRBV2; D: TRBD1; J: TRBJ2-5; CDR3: ASERDRAQETQY
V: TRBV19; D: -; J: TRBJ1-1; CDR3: ASSLRRNTEAF
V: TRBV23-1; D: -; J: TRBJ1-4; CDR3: ATFETAYNEKLF
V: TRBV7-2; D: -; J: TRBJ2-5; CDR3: ASSSDRRQETQY
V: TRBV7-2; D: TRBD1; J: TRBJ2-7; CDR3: ASSWTGGPTYEQY
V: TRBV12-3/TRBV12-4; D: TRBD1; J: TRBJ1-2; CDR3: ASQGQGFYGYT
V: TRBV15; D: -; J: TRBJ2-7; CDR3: ATSRDLRGHEQY
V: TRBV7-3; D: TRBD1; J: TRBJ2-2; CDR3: ASSQRGRDTGELF
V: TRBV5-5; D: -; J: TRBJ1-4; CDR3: ASSSDRPNEKLF
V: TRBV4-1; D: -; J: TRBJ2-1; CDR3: ASSQTARDTFYNEQF
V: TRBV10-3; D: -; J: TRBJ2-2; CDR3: AISESNGIGELF
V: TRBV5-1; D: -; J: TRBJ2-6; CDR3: ASSLDRPYSGANVLT
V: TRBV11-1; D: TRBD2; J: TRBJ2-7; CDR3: ASSLGLADYEQY
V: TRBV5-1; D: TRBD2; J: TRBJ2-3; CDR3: ASSLAPSGPTDTQY